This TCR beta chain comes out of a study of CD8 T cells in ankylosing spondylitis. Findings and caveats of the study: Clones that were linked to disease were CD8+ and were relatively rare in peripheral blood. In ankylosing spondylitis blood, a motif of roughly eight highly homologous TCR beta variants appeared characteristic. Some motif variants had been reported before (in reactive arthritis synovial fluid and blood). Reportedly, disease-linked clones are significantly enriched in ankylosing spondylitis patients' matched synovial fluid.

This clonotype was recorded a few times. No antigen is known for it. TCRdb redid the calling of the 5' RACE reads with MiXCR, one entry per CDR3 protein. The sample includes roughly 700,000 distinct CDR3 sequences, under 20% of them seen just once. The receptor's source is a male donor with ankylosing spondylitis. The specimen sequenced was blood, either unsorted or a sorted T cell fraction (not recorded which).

The CDR3: CASSSFAGDRPGELFF. The CDR3 DNA reads as TGCGCCAGCAGCTCATTCGCAGGGGATAGGCCCGGGGAGCTGTTTTTT. The chain recombines TRBV4-1 with TRBJ2-2; a weak D match, TRBD1 (6 bases). The CDR3 consists of 16 residues. Trimming shortened V by 5 bases and J by 6 bases, and 19 bases separated the two germline ends. Germline assignment: CDR1 MGHRA and CDR2 YSYEKL.